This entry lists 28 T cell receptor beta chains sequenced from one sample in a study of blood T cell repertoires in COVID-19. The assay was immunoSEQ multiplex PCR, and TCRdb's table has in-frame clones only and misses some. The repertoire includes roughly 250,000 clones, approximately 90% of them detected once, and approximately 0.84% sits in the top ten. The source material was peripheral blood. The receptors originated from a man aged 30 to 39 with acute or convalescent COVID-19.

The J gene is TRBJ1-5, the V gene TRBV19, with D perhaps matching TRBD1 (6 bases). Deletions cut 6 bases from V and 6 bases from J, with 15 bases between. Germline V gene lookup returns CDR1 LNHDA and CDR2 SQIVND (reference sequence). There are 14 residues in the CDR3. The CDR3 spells CASRTGRWIQPQHF. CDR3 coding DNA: TGTGCCAGTAGAACAGGGCGATGGATTCAGCCCCAGCATTTT. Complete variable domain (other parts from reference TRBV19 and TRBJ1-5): DGGITQSPKYLFRKEGQNVTLSCEQNLNHDAMYWYRQDPGQGLRLIYYSQIVNDFQKGDIAEGYSVSREKKESFPLTVTSAQKNPTAFYLCASRTGRWIQPQHFGDGTRLSIL.

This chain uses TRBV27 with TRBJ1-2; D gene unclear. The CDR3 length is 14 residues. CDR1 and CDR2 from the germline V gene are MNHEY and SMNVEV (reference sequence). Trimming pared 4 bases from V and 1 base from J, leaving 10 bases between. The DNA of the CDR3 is TGTGCCAGCAGTTCATCAACACGTAACTATGGCTACACCTTC. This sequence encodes CASSSSTRNYGYTF.

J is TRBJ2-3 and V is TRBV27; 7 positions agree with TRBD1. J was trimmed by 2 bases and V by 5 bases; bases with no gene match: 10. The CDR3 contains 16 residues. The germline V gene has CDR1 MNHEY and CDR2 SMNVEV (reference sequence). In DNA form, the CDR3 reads TGTGCCAGCAGTCCCGCGCCGGGACAGTACACAGATACGCAGTATTTT. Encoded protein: CASSPAPGQYTDTQYF.

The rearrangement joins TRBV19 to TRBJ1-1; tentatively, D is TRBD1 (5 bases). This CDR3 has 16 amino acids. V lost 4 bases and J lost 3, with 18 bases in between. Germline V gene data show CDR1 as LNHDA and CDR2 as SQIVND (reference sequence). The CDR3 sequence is CASSTIQLAGDTEAFF. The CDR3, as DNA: TGTGCCAGTAGTACCATACAGCTAGCGGGGGACACTGAAGCTTTCTTT.

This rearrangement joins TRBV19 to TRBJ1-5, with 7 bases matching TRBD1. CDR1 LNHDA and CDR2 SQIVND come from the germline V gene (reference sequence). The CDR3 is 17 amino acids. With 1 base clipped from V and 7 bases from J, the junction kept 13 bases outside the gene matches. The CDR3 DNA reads TGTGCCAGTAGTATAGGATTGGGACAGCCCGCAAGCCAGCCCCAGCATTTT. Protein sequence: CASSIGLGQPASQPQHF.

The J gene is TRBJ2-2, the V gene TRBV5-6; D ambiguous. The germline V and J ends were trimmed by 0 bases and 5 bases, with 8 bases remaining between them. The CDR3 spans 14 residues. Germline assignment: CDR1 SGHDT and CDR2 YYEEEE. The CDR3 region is CASSLVRRTGELFF. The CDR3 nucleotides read TGTGCCAGCAGCTTGGTTAGGCGGACCGGGGAGCTGTTTTTT.

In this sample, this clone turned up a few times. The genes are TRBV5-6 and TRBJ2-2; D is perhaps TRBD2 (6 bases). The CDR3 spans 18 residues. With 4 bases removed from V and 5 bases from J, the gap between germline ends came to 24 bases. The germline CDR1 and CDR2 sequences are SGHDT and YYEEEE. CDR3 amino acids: CASSALRSEGGRTGELFF. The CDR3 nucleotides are TGTGCCAGCAGCGCCCTTCGTTCTGAGGGAGGAAGGACCGGGGAGCTGTTTTTT.

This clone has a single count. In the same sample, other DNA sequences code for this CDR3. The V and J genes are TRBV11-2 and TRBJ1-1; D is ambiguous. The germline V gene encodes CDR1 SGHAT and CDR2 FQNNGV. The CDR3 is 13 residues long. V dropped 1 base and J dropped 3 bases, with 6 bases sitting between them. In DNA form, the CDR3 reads TGTGCCAGCAGCTTAGGGGGAGACACTGAAGCTTTCTTT. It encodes CASSLGGDTEAFF.

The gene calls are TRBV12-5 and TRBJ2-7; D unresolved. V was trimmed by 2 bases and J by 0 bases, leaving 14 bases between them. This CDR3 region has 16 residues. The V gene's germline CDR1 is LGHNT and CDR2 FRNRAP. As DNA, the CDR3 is TGTGCTAGTGGTTTGCCCTCTGTGGCAATCTCCTACGAGCAGTACTTC. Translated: CASGLPSVAISYEQYF.

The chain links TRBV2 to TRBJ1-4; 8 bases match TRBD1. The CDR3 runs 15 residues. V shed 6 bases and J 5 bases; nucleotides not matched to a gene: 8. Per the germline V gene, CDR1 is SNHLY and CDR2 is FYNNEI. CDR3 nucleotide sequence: TGTGCCAGCAGCCGACAGGGGATCGACAATGAAAAACTGTTTTTT. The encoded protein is CASSRQGIDNEKLFF.

The CDR3 DNA is TGCGCCAGCAGCTATTCCCTCGGAGCTGAAGCTTTCTTT. Protein sequence: CASSYSLGAEAFF. This chain joins TRBV5-1 and TRBJ1-1; D gene ambiguous. The germline CDR1 and CDR2 sequences are SGHRS and YFSETQ. Trimming stripped 3 bases from V and 6 bases from J, with 12 bases between. This CDR3 comprises 13 residues.

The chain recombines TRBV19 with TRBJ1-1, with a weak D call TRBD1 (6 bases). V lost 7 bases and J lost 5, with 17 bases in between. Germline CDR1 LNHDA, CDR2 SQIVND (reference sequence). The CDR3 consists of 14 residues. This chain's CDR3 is CASTPGGSVTEAFF. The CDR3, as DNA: TGTGCCAGTACCCCTGGGGGCTCCGTGACTGAAGCTTTCTTT.

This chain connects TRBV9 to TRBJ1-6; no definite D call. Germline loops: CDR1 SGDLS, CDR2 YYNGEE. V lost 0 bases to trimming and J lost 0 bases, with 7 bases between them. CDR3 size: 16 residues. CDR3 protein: CASSVGASSYNSPLHF. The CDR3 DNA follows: TGTGCCAGCAGCGTAGGAGCGAGCTCCTATAATTCACCCCTCCACTTT.

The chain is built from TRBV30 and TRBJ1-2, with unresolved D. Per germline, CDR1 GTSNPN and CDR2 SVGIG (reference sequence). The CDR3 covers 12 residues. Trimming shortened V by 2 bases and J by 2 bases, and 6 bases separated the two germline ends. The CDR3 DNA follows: TGTGCCTGGAGTCGCGGGAACTATGGCTACACCTTC. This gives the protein CAWSRGNYGYTF.

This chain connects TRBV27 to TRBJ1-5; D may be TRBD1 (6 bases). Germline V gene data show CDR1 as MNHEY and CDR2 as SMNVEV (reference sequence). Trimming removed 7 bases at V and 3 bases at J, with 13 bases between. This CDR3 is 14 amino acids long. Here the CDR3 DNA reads TGTGCCAGCAATCCACAGGGCGTCAATCAGCCCCAGCATTTT. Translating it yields CASNPQGVNQPQHF.

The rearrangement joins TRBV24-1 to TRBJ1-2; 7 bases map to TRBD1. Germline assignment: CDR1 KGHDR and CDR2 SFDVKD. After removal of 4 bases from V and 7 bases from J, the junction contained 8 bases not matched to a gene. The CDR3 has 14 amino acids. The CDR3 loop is CATSELPRTGGYTF. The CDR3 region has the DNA TGTGCCACCAGTGAACTACCAAGGACAGGTGGCTACACCTTC.

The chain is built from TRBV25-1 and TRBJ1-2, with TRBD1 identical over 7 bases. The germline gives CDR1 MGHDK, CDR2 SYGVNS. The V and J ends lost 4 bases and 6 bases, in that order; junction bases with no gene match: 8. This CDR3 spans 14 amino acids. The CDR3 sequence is CASSAQGPLNGYTF. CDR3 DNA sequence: TGTGCCAGCAGTGCACAGGGGCCTCTGAATGGCTACACCTTC.

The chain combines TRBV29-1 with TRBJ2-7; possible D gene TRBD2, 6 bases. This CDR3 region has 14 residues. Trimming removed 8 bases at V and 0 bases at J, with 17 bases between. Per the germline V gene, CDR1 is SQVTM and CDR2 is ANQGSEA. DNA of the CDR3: TGCAGCACCATTAGCGGAGAAAGCTCCTACGAGCAGTACTTC. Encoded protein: CSTISGESSYEQYF.

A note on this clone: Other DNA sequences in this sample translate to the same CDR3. CDR3 DNA: TGTGCCAGCAGCTTAGATCGGGAACAGCCCCAGCATTTT. Encoded protein: CASSLDREQPQHF. J is TRBJ1-5 and V is TRBV11-2, with D hard to call. CDR3 length: 13 residues. Per germline, CDR1 SGHAT and CDR2 FQNNGV. V was clipped by 0 bases and J by 7 bases, with 7 bases between them. Looking up the rest from reference TRBV11-2 and TRBJ1-5 gives the full variable domain: EAGVAQSPRYKIIEKRQSVAFWCNPISGHATLYWYQQILGQGPKLLIQFQNNGVVDDSQLPKDRFSAERLKGVDSTLKIQPAKLEDSAVYLCASSLDREQPQHFGDGTRLSIL.

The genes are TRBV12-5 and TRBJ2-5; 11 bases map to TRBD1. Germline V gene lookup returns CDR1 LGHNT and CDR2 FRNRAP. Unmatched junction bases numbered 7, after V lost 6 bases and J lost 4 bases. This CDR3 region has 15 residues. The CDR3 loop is CASGFRTGGVETQYF. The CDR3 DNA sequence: TGTGCTAGTGGCTTTAGGACAGGGGGCGTAGAGACCCAGTACTTC.

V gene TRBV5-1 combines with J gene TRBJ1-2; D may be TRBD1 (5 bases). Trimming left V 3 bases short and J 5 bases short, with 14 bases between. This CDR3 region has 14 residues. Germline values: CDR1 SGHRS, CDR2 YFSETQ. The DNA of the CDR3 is TGCGCCAGCAGCTCCGCGACAGCCTTTTATGGCTACACCTTC. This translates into CASSSATAFYGYTF.

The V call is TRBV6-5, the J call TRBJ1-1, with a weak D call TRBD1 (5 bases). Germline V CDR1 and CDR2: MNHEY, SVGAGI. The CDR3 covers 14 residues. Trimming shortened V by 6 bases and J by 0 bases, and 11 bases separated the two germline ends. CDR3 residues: CASRTTGLNTEAFF. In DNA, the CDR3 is TGTGCCAGCAGGACAACAGGACTGAACACTGAAGCTTTCTTT.

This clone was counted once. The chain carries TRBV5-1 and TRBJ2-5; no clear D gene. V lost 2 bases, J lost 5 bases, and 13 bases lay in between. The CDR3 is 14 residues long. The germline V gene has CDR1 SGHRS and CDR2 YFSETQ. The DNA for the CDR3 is TGCGCCAGCAGCTTTTTAGTGGCGGCGGAGACCCAGTACTTC. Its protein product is CASSFLVAAETQYF.

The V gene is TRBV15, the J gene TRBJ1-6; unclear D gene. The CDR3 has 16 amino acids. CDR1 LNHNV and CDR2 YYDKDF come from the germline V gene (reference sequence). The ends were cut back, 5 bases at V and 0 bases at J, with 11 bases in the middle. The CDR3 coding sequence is TGTGCCACCAGCCCAGGTGTTAGCTCCTATAATTCACCCCTCCACTTT. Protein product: CATSPGVSSYNSPLHF.

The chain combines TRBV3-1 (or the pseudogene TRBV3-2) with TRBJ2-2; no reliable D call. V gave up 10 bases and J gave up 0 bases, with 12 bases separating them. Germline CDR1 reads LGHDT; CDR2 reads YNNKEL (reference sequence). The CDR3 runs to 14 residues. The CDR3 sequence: CATAPAANTGELFF. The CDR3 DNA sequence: TGTGCCACCGCCCCGGCGGCGAACACCGGGGAGCTGTTTTTT.

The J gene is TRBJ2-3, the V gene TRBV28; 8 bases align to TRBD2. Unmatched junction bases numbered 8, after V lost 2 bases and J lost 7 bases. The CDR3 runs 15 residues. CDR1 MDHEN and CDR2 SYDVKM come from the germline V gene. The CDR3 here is CASSLRAGAVNTQYF. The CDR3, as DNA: TGTGCCAGCAGTTTAAGAGCGGGAGCCGTGAATACGCAGTATTTT.

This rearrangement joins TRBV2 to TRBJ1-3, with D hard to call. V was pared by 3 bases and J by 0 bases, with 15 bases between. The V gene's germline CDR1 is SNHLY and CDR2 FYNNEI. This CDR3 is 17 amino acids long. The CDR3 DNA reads TGTGCCAGCAGTGAGCGGCGAGACGCCTTCTCTGGAAACACCATATATTTT. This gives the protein CASSERRDAFSGNTIYF.

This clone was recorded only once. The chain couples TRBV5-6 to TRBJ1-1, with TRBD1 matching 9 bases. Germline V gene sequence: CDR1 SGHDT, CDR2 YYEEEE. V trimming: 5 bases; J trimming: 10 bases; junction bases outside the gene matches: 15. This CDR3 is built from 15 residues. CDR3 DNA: TGTGCCAGCAGTTGGAGCCGGGACAGGGTTAGCGGAGCTTTCTTT. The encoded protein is CASSWSRDRVSGAFF.